Each of the 2 T cell receptor beta chains below was sequenced from the same sample in a study of blood T cells in healthy people across ages. A second PCR, run for 7 to 11 cycles, used a sample-barcoded 5' primer plus a J-beta primer mix. Each CDR3 protein gets one entry after TCRdb re-called the 5' RACE reads with MiXCR. Found here are around 1.1 million distinct CDR3 sequences, roughly two fifths of them singletons; the top ten hold roughly 13%. The sequenced material came from blood. The receptors were gathered from a young man in good health.

The chain has TRBV30 and TRBJ1-5, with 8 bases matching TRBD1. Germline assignment: CDR1 GTSNPN and CDR2 SVGIG (reference sequence). J gave up 4 bases and V 3 bases, and 2 bases lay outside the gene matches. The CDR3 has 13 residues. CDR3 coding DNA: TGTGCCTGGAGCCGACAGGGGAATCAGCCCCAGCATTTT. Protein: CAWSRQGNQPQHF.

This clonotype was observed a handful of times. The chain joins TRBV28 to TRBJ1-5; 7 bases fit TRBD1. This CDR3 spans 20 amino acids. V shed 5 bases, J shed 0 bases, and the junction held 19 bases outside the gene matches. The V gene's germline CDR1 is MDHEN and CDR2 SYDVKM. The chain's CDR3 is CASSPWSGQRTDYSNQPQHF. CDR3 DNA: TGTGCCAGCAGTCCCTGGTCGGGACAGAGAACCGATTATAGCAATCAGCCCCAGCATTTT. Together with reference TRBV28 and TRBJ1-5, the CDR3 gives the full variable domain: DVKVTQSSRYLVKRTGEKVFLECVQDMDHENMFWYRQDPGLGLRLIYFSYDVKMKEKGDIPEGYSVSREKKERFSLILESASTNQTSMYLCASSPWSGQRTDYSNQPQHFGDGTRLSIL.